The present entry profiles one T cell receptor beta chain with its context. The data belong to a study of blood T cell repertoires in COVID-19. Overall study context: T cells, B-cell-depleted T cells, or PBMCs supplied cDNA or gDNA.

The CDR3 covers 14 residues. Trimming cost V 2 bases and J 3 bases; bases outside gene matches: 3. Germline CDR1 reads SGHTA; CDR2 reads FQGNSA. Profiled with immunoSEQ multiplex PCR; TCRdb holds only in-frame clones, not every one. The table shows 95,000 to 150,000 clones, with 85% to 90% occurring only once. One Seattle source followed patients from active infection through their disease course. The receptor comes from an older woman with COVID-19, enrolled during active disease. The specimen sequenced was peripheral blood. J is TRBJ2-7 and V is TRBV7-2, with 8 bases identical to TRBD2. The CDR3 DNA reads TGTGCCAGCAGCTTAACCCGGGGGGGCTACGAGCAGTACTTC. Translated, it gives CASSLTRGGYEQYF.